This T cell receptor (beta chain) was obtained from a study of blood T cell repertoires in COVID-19. As for the study in general: COVID-19 samples, acute and convalescent, were from the United States, Italy and Spain. PBMCs, B-cell-depleted T cells, or T cells provided the cDNA or gDNA that made up the material.

Source study methods: Amplification from reference gene primers served as the basis for estimated nucleated cell counts. TCRdb's table, derived via immunoSEQ multiplex PCR, lists solely in-frame clones and lacks some. D and trimming come from the DNA, and the V and J calls and clone size come from that table. Of 150,000 to 200,000 clones in the sample, over 75% are singletons; the top ten hold about 25%. V was cut by 1 base and J by 7 bases, with 7 bases left in between. The CDR3 covers 13 residues. The chain has TRBV12-3 or TRBV12-4 and TRBJ1-4; unclear D gene. The receptor was derived from a woman in her 70s with acute or convalescent COVID-19. The source material was peripheral blood. CDR3 amino acids: CASSLGFLEKLFF. DNA of the CDR3: TGTGCCAGCAGTTTAGGTTTCCTTGAAAAACTGTTTTTT.